The clone carrying this TCR beta chain was seen ten or more times. TCRdb processed the RACE reads anew with MiXCR; each CDR3 protein has one entry. The data show tens of thousands of distinct CDR3 sequences, 8% to 9% seen once. These data originate in a study of human T cells and chemical hapten exposure. Time point meaning: patch test 2, 6 weeks after DPC sensitization. Noted treatment: therapeutic diphenylcyclopropenone sensitization with weekly scalp DPC. This CDR3 is 12 amino acids long. The germline V and J ends were trimmed by 10 bases and 4 bases, with 14 bases remaining between them. Looked up from germline, CDR1 is SGHVS and CDR2 is FNYEAQ.

Sequenced here: whole blood, sampled in connection with sensitization to the hapten diphenylcyclopropenone (DPC). The receptor's source is a woman between 40 and 55 years old with alopecia areata. Some clones in this sample may be carry-over from other donors' samples. The chain employs TRBV7-6 and TRBJ2-7; possible D gene TRBD1, 6 bases. CDR3 DNA: TGTGCCAACAAGGACAGCGAGTACGAGCAGTACTTC. It translates to CANKDSEYEQYF.